This is a list of T cell receptor beta chains from one sample in a study of Graves' ophthalmopathy and Graves' hyperthyroidism. TCRdb re-called the multiplex PCR reads with MiXCR, one entry per CDR3 protein. The sample consists of some 400,000 distinct CDR3 sequences, around 16% of them appearing once. Material: peripheral blood. These receptors originate from a woman aged 18-30 years with Graves' ophthalmopathy. CDR3s include the opening cysteine and the closing phenylalanine or tryptophan. The order of the fields is V gene, D gene, J gene, CDR3 length, clone size, CDR3 protein, CDR3 DNA. A D gene is named only where the DNA matches it firmly. Size values are once, few and many counts, or a class for expanded clones, and some rows have none.

V: TRBV5-1
D: NA
J: TRBJ2-5
length: 13
size: NA
CDR3: CASSRRIQETQYF
DNA: TGCGCCAGCAGCCGACGGATCCAAGAGACCCAGTACTTC

V: TRBV6-5
D: NA
J: TRBJ2-7
length: 14
size: many
CDR3: CASSYEQGYYEQYF
DNA: TGTGCCAGCAGTTACGAACAGGGATACTACGAGCAGTACTTC

V: TRBV28
D: NA
J: TRBJ2-7
length: 15
size: many
CDR3: CASSWVETVRHEQYF
DNA: TGTGCCAGCAGTTGGGTGGAGACTGTTAGGCACGAGCAGTACTTC

V: TRBV30
D: NA
J: TRBJ2-7
length: 14
size: NA
CDR3: CAWSPGIGSYEQYF
DNA: TGTGCCTGGAGTCCCGGTATCGGCTCCTACGAGCAGTACTTC

V: TRBV24-1
D: NA
J: TRBJ1-1
length: 13
size: many
CDR3: CATQGTGITEAFF
DNA: TGTGCCACCCAGGGTACTGGAATCACTGAAGCTTTCTTT

V: TRBV20-1
D: TRBD2
J: TRBJ2-5
length: 13
size: many
CDR3: CSAGRLVGETQYF
DNA: TGCAGTGCCGGGAGGCTAGTTGGGGAGACCCAGTACTTC

V: TRBV6-2/TRBV6-3
D: TRBD1
J: TRBJ1-3
length: 15
size: many
CDR3: CASTYGDRAGNTIYF
DNA: TGTGCCAGCACCTACGGGGACAGAGCTGGAAACACCATATATTTT

V: TRBV6-1
D: TRBD2
J: TRBJ2-2
length: 17
size: NA
CDR3: CASRGPMSSGRTGELFF
DNA: TGTGCCAGCAGGGGGCCCATGAGTAGCGGGAGAACCGGGGAGCTGTTTTTT

V: TRBV28
D: TRBD1
J: TRBJ2-2
length: 16
size: many
CDR3: CASSLLETGGGGELFF
DNA: TGTGCCAGCAGTTTGTTAGAGACAGGGGGCGGCGGGGAGCTGTTTTTT

V: TRBV7-9
D: TRBD1
J: TRBJ1-1
length: 14
size: many
CDR3: CAIVTGTGSTEAFF
DNA: TGTGCCATCGTAACCGGGACAGGGAGCACTGAAGCTTTCTTT

V: TRBV5-1
D: NA
J: TRBJ2-2
length: 16
size: many
CDR3: CASSPTGQTNTGELFF
DNA: TGCGCCAGCAGCCCTACGGGACAAACCAACACCGGGGAGCTGTTTTTT

V: TRBV7-2
D: NA
J: TRBJ2-7
length: 13
size: many
CDR3: CASSLAPGDEQYF
DNA: TGTGCCAGCAGCTTAGCGCCGGGGGACGAGCAGTACTTC

V: TRBV6-2/TRBV6-3
D: TRBD2
J: TRBJ2-3
length: 15
size: many
CDR3: CATHWTSEGTDTQYF
DNA: TGTGCCACCCATTGGACTAGCGAGGGCACAGATACGCAGTATTTT

V: TRBV11-2
D: NA
J: TRBJ1-5
length: 14
size: many
CDR3: CASSSRGNNQPQHF
DNA: TGTGCCAGCAGCAGCAGGGGCAACAATCAGCCCCAGCATTTT

V: TRBV6-2/TRBV6-3
D: TRBD1
J: TRBJ1-3
length: 18
size: many
CDR3: CASTPLTGAGHSGNTIYF
DNA: TGTGCCAGCACCCCCCTGACAGGGGCAGGTCACTCTGGAAACACCATATATTTT

V: TRBV12-3/TRBV12-4
D: NA
J: TRBJ1-3
length: 14
size: many
CDR3: CAAARRNSGNTIYF
DNA: TGTGCAGCCGCGAGGCGGAACTCTGGAAACACCATATATTTT

V: TRBV7-2
D: TRBD1
J: TRBJ2-7
length: 15
size: many
CDR3: CASSLGGQGTYEQYF
DNA: TGTGCCAGCAGCTTAGGGGGACAGGGAACCTACGAGCAGTACTTC

V: TRBV27
D: NA
J: TRBJ2-7
length: 14
size: many
CDR3: CASSLSGSPREQYF
DNA: TGTGCCAGCAGTTTATCGGGATCCCCCAGGGAGCAGTACTTC

V: TRBV28
D: TRBD1
J: TRBJ2-7
length: 13
size: once
CDR3: CASSAIQGPEQYF
DNA: TGTGCCAGCAGTGCCATACAGGGGCCCGAGCAGTACTTC

V: TRBV6-2/TRBV6-3
D: NA
J: TRBJ2-4
length: 15
size: many
CDR3: CASSYSLQAKNIQYF
DNA: TGTGCCAGCAGTTACTCGCTACAGGCCAAAAACATTCAGTACTTC

V: TRBV15
D: NA
J: TRBJ1-3
length: 13
size: many
CDR3: CATSRDVGETIYF
DNA: TGTGCCACCAGCAGAGATGTTGGAGAGACCATATATTTT

V: TRBV15
D: NA
J: TRBJ1-1
length: 14
size: many
CDR3: CATSTGTANTEAFF
DNA: TGTGCCACCAGCACCGGGACCGCGAACACTGAAGCTTTCTTT

V: TRBV11-2
D: NA
J: TRBJ2-7
length: 14
size: many
CDR3: CASSLERSSYEQYF
DNA: TGTGCCAGCAGCTTAGAGCGGTCTTCCTACGAGCAGTACTTC

V: TRBV4-2
D: NA
J: TRBJ1-1
length: 15
size: many
CDR3: CASSQDRGGDTEAFF
DNA: TGTGCCAGCAGCCAAGATCGGGGCGGAGACACTGAAGCTTTCTTT

V: TRBV18
D: NA
J: TRBJ1-5
length: 13
size: many
CDR3: CASSPGIYQPQHF
DNA: TGTGCCAGCTCACCGGGGATTTATCAGCCCCAGCATTTT

V: TRBV11-2
D: NA
J: TRBJ1-1
length: 14
size: many
CDR3: CASSLGGVNTEAFF
DNA: TGTGCCAGCAGCTTAGGCGGAGTAAACACTGAAGCTTTCTTT

V: TRBV30
D: NA
J: TRBJ1-2
length: 13
size: many
CDR3: CAWSQGANYGYTF
DNA: TGTGCCTGGAGTCAGGGAGCTAACTATGGCTACACCTTC